Shown below are 9 T cell receptor beta chains from a single sample sequenced in a study of cytomegalovirus exposure and HLA in healthy donors. A multiplex PCR was run with 60 Vbeta primers and 13 Jbeta primers. Sequencing was performed with immunoSEQ multiplex PCR; in TCRdb, only in-frame clones are kept and a portion is missing. The profile shows 150,000 to 200,000 clones, over 65% of them singletons. The sample consisted of PBMCs. The receptor set was obtained from a man aged 18 to 30 in good health and CMV-seropositive.

This chain uses TRBV14 with TRBJ1-2, with TRBD1 matching over 7 bases. V was pared by 4 bases and J by 4 bases, with 6 bases of the junction left unmatched. CDR1 SGHDN and CDR2 FVKESK come from the germline V gene. The CDR3 contains 14 residues. The CDR3 DNA sequence: TGTGCCAGCAGCCCCCCGACAGGGCCCTATGGCTACACCTTC. Encoded protein: CASSPPTGPYGYTF.

CDR3 coding DNA: TGTGCCATCAGTGCATTGGCTAGCGGGAGTGAGACCCAGTACTTC. The encoded protein is CAISALASGSETQYF. V usage is TRBV10-3 and J usage is TRBJ2-5, with TRBD2 matching over 10 bases. Germline CDR1 reads ENHRY; CDR2 reads SYGVKD. The ends lost 4 bases at V and 5 bases at J; junction bases unmatched: 7. The CDR3 extends over 15 amino acids.

J is TRBJ2-7 and V is TRBV28; tentatively, D is TRBD2 (6 bases). In germline, CDR1 is MDHEN, CDR2 SYDVKM. The CDR3 extends over 12 amino acids. Trimming left V 8 bases short and J 6 bases short, with 14 bases between. The CDR3 spells CASRDSGSEQYV. The CDR3 bases are TGTGCCAGCCGGGACTCCGGGAGCGAGCAGTACGTC.

The chain carries TRBV7-2 and TRBJ1-2; D possibly corresponds to TRBD1 (5 bases). Germline CDR1 SGHTA, CDR2 FQGNSA. This CDR3 is 13 amino acids long. Trimming took off 5 bases at V and 5 bases at J, with 12 bases between the two ends. The CDR3: CASSPSTVYGYTF. CDR3 coding DNA: TGTGCCAGCAGCCCTTCGACAGTTTATGGCTACACCTTC.

V gene TRBV28 combines with J gene TRBJ1-2; 8 bases line up with TRBD1. CDR3 size: 14 residues. Germline V gives CDR1 MDHEN, CDR2 SYDVKM. V lost 6 bases to trimming and J lost 4 bases; unmatched junction nucleotides: 7. The CDR3 sequence is CASSQTGDSYGYTF. The CDR3 DNA reads TGTGCCAGCAGCCAGACAGGGGACAGCTATGGCTACACCTTC.

The genes are TRBV6-1 and TRBJ2-2, with 8 bases fitting TRBD1. The V gene's germline CDR1 is MNHNS and CDR2 SASEGT. The trim removed 6 bases at V and 5 bases at J, leaving 8 bases unmatched. This CDR3 contains 15 residues. The CDR3 protein is CASRRGTGGTGELFF. CDR3 bases: TGTGCCAGCAGGAGGGGAACAGGGGGTACCGGGGAGCTGTTTTTT.

The chain joins TRBV6-6 to TRBJ2-2; TRBD2 agrees at 9 bases. Germline CDR1 reads MNHNY; CDR2 reads SVGAGI (reference sequence). Losses at the gene ends were 5 bases for V and 5 bases for J; bases not matched to a gene: 3. CDR3 length: 14 amino acids. The DNA for the CDR3 is TGTGCCAGCAGTCTAGCGGGGACGACCGGGGAGCTGTTTTTT. It is translated as CASSLAGTTGELFF.

This clone has just a few counts. CDR3: CASSQRLGGNEKLFF. The CDR3 region has the DNA TGCGCCAGCAGCCAGCGACTGGGGGGTAATGAAAAACTGTTTTTT. This sequence joins TRBV4-1 and TRBJ1-4, with TRBD1 as a possible D gene (5 bases). CDR3 size: 15 residues. Germline CDR1 MGHRA, CDR2 YSYEKL. V was pared by 3 bases and J by 4 bases, with 12 bases between.

This clone was detected once. The V and J genes are TRBV7-9 and TRBJ1-3; TRBD1 matches 8 bases. From germline, CDR1 is SEHNR and CDR2 FQNEAQ (reference sequence). The CDR3 runs to 15 residues. With 6 bases clipped from V and 3 bases from J, the junction kept 7 bases outside the gene matches. The CDR3 region has the DNA TGTGCCAGCAGTAAGACAGGGGATGTTGGAAACACCATATATTTT. Its protein product is CASSKTGDVGNTIYF. Full variable domain (rest looked up from reference TRBV7-9 and TRBJ1-3): DTGVSQNPRHKITKRGQNVTFRCDPISEHNRLYWYRQTLGQGPEFLTYFQNEAQLEKSRLLSDRFSAERPKGSFSTLEIQRTEQGDSAMYLCASSKTGDVGNTIYFGEGSWLTVV.